This T cell receptor beta chain is from a study of blood T cell repertoires in COVID-19. Study at large: Acute-phase and convalescent COVID-19 samples originated in the United States, Italy and Spain. The cDNA or gDNA used as material had been derived from T cells, B-cell-depleted T cells, or PBMCs.

Authors' processing steps: It was from reference gene primer amplification that nucleated cell counts were estimated. Data came from immunoSEQ multiplex PCR; TCRdb stores just in-frame clones and leaves some out. Clonal size and the V and J genes are those of that table, whereas D and trimming came from the DNA. The sample records about 55,000 clones, 85% to 90% being singletons. Losses at the gene ends were 2 bases for V and 3 bases for J; bases not matched to a gene: 9. The CDR3 has 17 residues. The germline V gene has CDR1 MNHEY and CDR2 SMNVEV (reference sequence). What was sequenced was peripheral blood. This TCR was sampled from a man in his sixties or seventies with acute or convalescent COVID-19. The chain links TRBV27 to TRBJ2-3; TRBD2 aligns across 9 bases. In DNA, the CDR3 is TGTGCCAGCAGTTTACGAATTAGCGGGAGAGGTACAGATACGCAGTATTTT. This translates into CASSLRISGRGTDTQYF.